Reported below is one T cell receptor (beta chain). Its cognate antigen is unknown. Reverse transcription of all isolated RNA meant that expressed TCRB transcripts were sequenced. The method was immunoSEQ multiplex PCR; TCRdb's version includes in-frame clones alone and lacks a portion of them. The table has about 700,000 clones, under 15% seen once; the top ten hold approximately 0.02%. This record comes from a study of beta chain features in type 1 diabetes. General study findings and limits: Within each of all four CD4+ subsets, Type 1 diabetes patients had TCRB CDR3s that were moderately but significantly shorter.

CDR1 and CDR2 from the germline V gene are GTSNPN and SVGIG (reference sequence). V dropped 5 bases and J dropped 3 bases, with 9 bases sitting between them. CDR3 length: 12 residues. V usage is TRBV30 and J usage is TRBJ2-3; unclear D gene. Sequenced input: naive CD4+ T cells from blood. The clonotype originates from a man aged 18 to 29 with type 1 diabetes. The CDR3 DNA reads TGTGCCTGGGCCCCCTCGACAGATACGCAGTATTTT. This gives the protein CAWAPSTDTQYF.